The 10 T cell receptor beta chains below come from one sample, sequenced in a study of blood T cell repertoires in COVID-19 (dated by TCRdb to the early 2020s). Library method: the immunoSEQ multiplex PCR assay. As stored in TCRdb, this immuneACCESS dataset retains in-frame rearrangements with V and J assigned. A fraction of the clones does not appear; measured against another copy, unresolved V genes explain less than half of the discrepancy, and the remainder lacks a known reason. The sample yields more than 60,000 clones; approximately 84% were counted once. The ten top clones hold roughly 14% of the sample. The sequenced sample consisted of peripheral blood. These receptors all come from a man in his fifties or sixties with COVID-19, enrolled during active disease.

The CDR3 bases are TGTGCCTGGACCAGGACAGGGGTCCACGAGCAGTACTTC. This translates into CAWTRTGVHEQYF. J is TRBJ2-7 and V is TRBV30; 9 positions agree with TRBD1. Looked up from germline, CDR1 is GTSNPN and CDR2 is SVGIG (reference sequence). This CDR3 has 13 residues. V shed 4 bases, J shed 5 bases, and the junction held 6 bases outside the gene matches.

The chain links TRBV11-2 to TRBJ2-3, with TRBD1 matching over 8 bases. The CDR3 covers 16 residues. The V and J ends lost 4 bases and 4 bases, in that order; junction bases with no gene match: 10. The germline V gene encodes CDR1 SGHAT and CDR2 FQNNGV. The CDR3: CASSWGQGAWADTQYF. DNA for the CDR3: TGTGCCAGCAGCTGGGGCCAGGGGGCTTGGGCAGATACGCAGTATTTT.

The V and J genes are TRBV18 and TRBJ2-1; 16 bases align to TRBD2. Germline V CDR1 and CDR2: KGHSH, LQKENI. The CDR3 runs to 19 residues. Trimming at V came to 0 bases and at J to 4 bases, leaving 6 bases not matched to a gene. CDR3: CASSPPRGLAGGSYNEQFF. The CDR3 DNA reads TGTGCCAGCTCACCACCGCGGGGACTAGCGGGGGGGAGTTACAATGAGCAGTTCTTC.

The count of this clone is one. This sequence joins TRBV7-2 and TRBJ2-3, with D possibly matching TRBD2 (7 bases). The CDR3 totals 16 residues. Trimming shortened V by 4 bases and J by 4 bases, and 18 bases separated the two germline ends. CDR1 is SGHTA, CDR2 FQGNSA, per germline. CDR3 sequence: CASSSRGAGAPDTQYF. The CDR3, as DNA: TGTGCCAGCAGCTCACGGGGGGCGGGGGCCCCAGATACGCAGTATTTT.

The J gene is TRBJ1-3, the V gene TRBV6-5; TRBD1 aligns across 7 bases. J lost 0 bases, V lost 9 bases, and 8 bases had no gene match. Germline CDR1 reads MNHEY; CDR2 reads SVGAGI. The CDR3 length is 15 residues. This CDR3 is CASRTGILSGNTIYF. CDR3 DNA: TGTGCCAGTCGGACAGGCATCCTCTCTGGAAACACCATATATTTT.

The J gene is TRBJ2-6, the V gene TRBV18; tentatively, D is TRBD1 (5 bases). Germline CDR1 KGHSH, CDR2 LQKENI. The CDR3 sequence is 15 residues long. V shed 3 bases and J shed 0 bases, with 6 bases lying between them. As DNA, the CDR3 is TGTGCCAGCTCACCGGACACCTCTGGGGCCAACGTCCTGACTTTC. Translating gives CASSPDTSGANVLTF.

The rearrangement joins TRBV11-2 to TRBJ2-3, with 8 bases lining up with TRBD2. Germline CDR1 reads SGHAT; CDR2 reads FQNNGV. V was clipped by 3 bases and J by 1 base; unmatched bases: 3. This CDR3 has 15 residues. This CDR3 is CASSFVGGGTDTQYF. The CDR3 nucleotides are TGTGCCAGCAGCTTTGTCGGGGGGGGCACAGATACGCAGTATTTT.

V and J are TRBV6-5 and TRBJ1-1, with D tentatively TRBD1 (5 bases). CDR1 is MNHEY and CDR2 is SVGAGI in the germline V gene. CDR3 length equals 14 residues. Trimming removed 7 bases at V and 0 bases at J, with 12 bases between. DNA for the CDR3: TGTGCCAGCAATAAAGGGGCTATGAACACTGAAGCTTTCTTT. It yields the protein CASNKGAMNTEAFF.

The V gene is TRBV10-3, the J gene TRBJ2-1, with D tentatively TRBD2 (6 bases). Trimming removed 11 bases from V and 7 bases from J, with 21 bases in between. The CDR3 is 14 residues long. CDR1 and CDR2 (germline): ENHRY, SYGVKD. In DNA, the CDR3 is TGTGCCGTCCTCCCGGGGAGGTCGACTAATGAGCAGTTCTTC. Encoded protein: CAVLPGRSTNEQFF.

Here the CDR3 reads CAIWTQDGAFF. The CDR3 DNA sequence: TGTGCCATATGGACACAGGACGGAGCTTTCTTT. This rearrangement joins TRBV5-4 to TRBJ1-1, with a possible D match to TRBD1 (5 bases). Germline V CDR1 and CDR2: SGHNT, YYREEE (reference sequence). The CDR3 sequence is 11 residues long. Trimming pared 9 bases from V and 10 bases from J, leaving 16 bases between.